The 5 T cell receptor beta chains below come from one sample, sequenced in a study of cytomegalovirus exposure and HLA in healthy donors listed by TCRdb under 2017. The protocol used for the library was the immunoSEQ multiplex PCR assay. Imported from immuneACCESS, the table was reduced by TCRdb to in-frame sequences with V and J called. These copies leave out some clones; in studies compared against another copy, an unresolved V gene accounts for under half, and the cause of the remainder is not known. The sample table records fewer than 150,000 clones; around nine tenths of these occur just once. About 1.5% of the sample lies in the top ten. The sequencing sample was made of PBMCs. The receptors stem from a man younger than 40 in good health and CMV-seronegative.

The chain has TRBV9 and TRBJ2-1; D uncertain. Per germline, CDR1 SGDLS and CDR2 YYNGEE. V was clipped by 4 bases and J by 0 bases, with 11 bases between them. The CDR3 runs 15 residues. The CDR3 DNA reads as TGTGCCAGCAGCACAGCCCAAAACTCCTACAATGAGCAGTTCTTC. Its translation: CASSTAQNSYNEQFF.

Only a few counts were recorded for this clone. The chain joins TRBV6-5 to TRBJ2-7; 7 nucleotides line up with TRBD1. The CDR3 totals 13 residues. The ends lost 6 bases at V and 2 bases at J; junction bases unmatched: 4. Germline CDR1 reads MNHEY; CDR2 reads SVGAGI. CDR3 amino acids: CASRLQGPYEQYF. The CDR3 DNA is TGTGCCAGCAGGCTACAGGGGCCCTACGAGCAGTACTTC.

The V call is TRBV6-6, the J call TRBJ2-7; the match to TRBD1 covers 8 bases. The ends lost 5 bases at V and 6 bases at J; junction bases unmatched: 6. Germline loops: CDR1 MNHNY, CDR2 SVGAGI (reference sequence). The CDR3 loop spans 13 amino acids. Here the CDR3 reads CASSVRTGPEQYF. For the CDR3, the DNA is TGTGCCAGCAGTGTCCGGACAGGGCCCGAGCAGTACTTC.

The chain has TRBV7-9 and TRBJ2-4; TRBD2 might be the D (5 bases). V lost 5 bases, J lost 3 bases, and 17 bases lay in between. The CDR3 contains 16 residues. Germline CDR1 SEHNR, CDR2 FQNEAQ (reference sequence). CDR3 coding DNA: TGTGCCAGCAGCGTGGGCGGAGGTCTGGGCAAAAACATTCAGTACTTC. This gives the protein CASSVGGGLGKNIQYF.

The DNA for the CDR3 is TGTGCCTGGAGTGTCGGGAACACTGAAGCTTTCTTT. It specifies CAWSVGNTEAFF. The chain links TRBV30 to TRBJ1-1; D remains ambiguous. Trimming left V 0 bases short and J 1 base short, with 3 bases between. This CDR3 is built from 12 residues. In germline, CDR1 is GTSNPN, CDR2 SVGIG (reference sequence).